The rows below give T cell receptor beta chains drawn from one sample of a study of long-term antiretroviral therapy in people with HIV. TCRdb keeps only in-frame clones here, not all; method: immunoSEQ multiplex PCR. This table has around 43,000 clones, approximately 94% appearing once. The material was unsorted PBMCs, obtained 9.2 years after starting antiretroviral therapy. All receptors derive from a man aged 25 to 40 with HIV. CDR3s include the opening cysteine and the closing phenylalanine or tryptophan. Each record gives: D gene, J gene, clone size, V gene, CDR3 protein, CDR3 DNA. D genes are given only for firm matches. Only some rows state a clone size, as once, few, many or a class for expanded clones.

d_call: TRBD1; j_call: TRBJ1-1; clone_size: NA; v_call: TRBV6-6; cdr3_aa: CASSPGTGGSEAFF; cdr3_nt: TGTGCCAGCAGTCCCGGGACAGGGGGCAGTGAAGCTTTCTTT
d_call: NA; j_call: TRBJ1-1; clone_size: few; v_call: TRBV18; cdr3_aa: CASSPGTGNRAEAFF; cdr3_nt: TGTGCCAGCTCACCCGGAACAGGGAATAGGGCTGAAGCTTTCTTT
d_call: TRBD1; j_call: TRBJ2-3; clone_size: once; v_call: TRBV27; cdr3_aa: CASSLSGTGSTDTQYF; cdr3_nt: TGTGCCAGCAGTTTATCGGGGACAGGGAGCACAGATACGCAGTATTTT
d_call: NA; j_call: TRBJ2-3; clone_size: NA; v_call: TRBV15; cdr3_aa: CATSKRLFTDTQYF; cdr3_nt: TGTGCCACCAGCAAGCGGTTATTCACAGATACGCAGTATTTT
d_call: NA; j_call: TRBJ2-7; clone_size: NA; v_call: TRBV2; cdr3_aa: CASSEPRGKGSYEQYF; cdr3_nt: TGTGCCAGCAGTGAACCGCGGGGTAAGGGCTCCTACGAGCAGTACTTC
d_call: NA; j_call: TRBJ1-1; clone_size: once; v_call: TRBV7-9; cdr3_aa: CASSLWTSSEAFF; cdr3_nt: TGTGCCAGCAGCCTTTGGACGTCCTCTGAAGCTTTCTTT
d_call: TRBD2; j_call: TRBJ2-1; clone_size: NA; v_call: TRBV5-1; cdr3_aa: CASSLWAGDEQFF; cdr3_nt: TGCGCCAGCAGCTTGTGGGCGGGGGATGAGCAGTTCTTC
d_call: NA; j_call: TRBJ2-7; clone_size: NA; v_call: TRBV6-5; cdr3_aa: CATHAGVEQYF; cdr3_nt: TGTGCCACCCACGCTGGAGTCGAGCAGTACTTC
d_call: TRBD1; j_call: TRBJ1-2; clone_size: NA; v_call: TRBV10-1; cdr3_aa: CASSELWTGLTTSYGYTF; cdr3_nt: TGCGCCAGCAGTGAGCTGTGGACAGGGCTCACGACCAGCTATGGCTACACCTTC
d_call: NA; j_call: TRBJ2-2; clone_size: NA; v_call: TRBV10-1; cdr3_aa: CASSDSGELFF; cdr3_nt: TGCGCCAGCAGTGATTCCGGGGAGCTGTTTTTT
d_call: NA; j_call: TRBJ1-6; clone_size: NA; v_call: TRBV11-3; cdr3_aa: CASSSDSNSPLHF; cdr3_nt: TGTGCCAGCAGCTCGGACTCAAATTCACCCCTCCACTTT
d_call: NA; j_call: TRBJ2-3; clone_size: NA; v_call: TRBV4-2; cdr3_aa: CASSQEKWGDTQYF; cdr3_nt: TGTGCCAGCAGCCAAGAGAAGTGGGGAGATACGCAGTATTTT
d_call: TRBD2; j_call: TRBJ2-1; clone_size: NA; v_call: TRBV5-6; cdr3_aa: CASSLGLASYNEQFF; cdr3_nt: TGTGCCAGCAGCTTGGGACTAGCGTCCTACAATGAGCAGTTCTTC
d_call: TRBD2; j_call: TRBJ2-3; clone_size: NA; v_call: TRBV9; cdr3_aa: CASSVTSGGSTDTQYF; cdr3_nt: TGTGCCAGCAGCGTTACTAGCGGGGGAAGCACAGATACGCAGTATTTT
d_call: NA; j_call: TRBJ1-1; clone_size: NA; v_call: TRBV11-2; cdr3_aa: CASSLGQGIGFF; cdr3_nt: TGTGCCAGCAGCTTAGGGCAGGGGATCGGTTTCTTT
d_call: NA; j_call: TRBJ1-1; clone_size: NA; v_call: TRBV29-1; cdr3_aa: CSVGRSESFGAFF; cdr3_nt: TGCAGCGTTGGACGGTCCGAGTCTTTTGGAGCTTTCTTT
d_call: TRBD1; j_call: TRBJ1-6; clone_size: NA; v_call: TRBV18; cdr3_aa: CASSLLGQDNSPLHF; cdr3_nt: TGTGCCAGCTCTTTACTAGGACAGGATAATTCACCCCTCCACTTT
d_call: NA; j_call: TRBJ2-7; clone_size: NA; v_call: TRBV4-1; cdr3_aa: CASSQDPSNSYEQYF; cdr3_nt: TGCGCCAGCAGCCAAGATCCCAGCAATTCCTACGAGCAGTACTTC
d_call: NA; j_call: TRBJ2-2; clone_size: few; v_call: TRBV5-6; cdr3_aa: CASSRAFGELFF; cdr3_nt: TGTGCCAGCAGCCGGGCCTTCGGGGAGCTGTTTTTT
d_call: NA; j_call: TRBJ2-2; clone_size: NA; v_call: TRBV5-6; cdr3_aa: CASSLDTGAGGELFF; cdr3_nt: TGTGCCAGCAGCTTGGATACGGGAGCGGGCGGGGAGCTGTTTTTT
d_call: TRBD2; j_call: TRBJ2-3; clone_size: NA; v_call: TRBV5-4; cdr3_aa: CASSLAGGGRDTQYF; cdr3_nt: TGTGCCAGCAGCTTGGCCGGGGGGGGCAGAGATACGCAGTATTTT
d_call: NA; j_call: TRBJ1-5; clone_size: NA; v_call: TRBV5-1; cdr3_aa: CASSPGLDQPQHF; cdr3_nt: TGCGCCAGCAGCCCAGGGTTAGATCAGCCCCAGCATTTT
d_call: NA; j_call: TRBJ2-7; clone_size: NA; v_call: TRBV7-6; cdr3_aa: CASSGTLGGGYEQYF; cdr3_nt: TGTGCCAGCAGCGGAACTTTAGGAGGGGGTTACGAGCAGTACTTC
d_call: TRBD1; j_call: TRBJ1-2; clone_size: NA; v_call: TRBV4-1; cdr3_aa: CASSQTFLNRDRVYGYTF; cdr3_nt: TGCGCCAGCAGCCAGACCTTCCTAAACCGGGACAGGGTCTATGGCTACACCTTC
d_call: TRBD1; j_call: TRBJ1-1; clone_size: NA; v_call: TRBV10-3; cdr3_aa: CATHRGTGFNTEAFF; cdr3_nt: TGTGCCACACACAGGGGTACGGGGTTTAACACTGAAGCTTTCTTT
d_call: TRBD1; j_call: TRBJ2-6; clone_size: NA; v_call: TRBV7-7; cdr3_aa: CASSPGQGVGANVLTF; cdr3_nt: TGTGCTAGCAGCCCCGGACAGGGGGTGGGGGCCAACGTCCTGACTTTC
d_call: NA; j_call: TRBJ2-5; clone_size: NA; v_call: TRBV5-1; cdr3_aa: CASSLEGGYQETQYF; cdr3_nt: TGCGCCAGCAGCTTGGAGGGTGGGTACCAAGAGACCCAGTACTTC
d_call: TRBD1; j_call: TRBJ1-1; clone_size: NA; v_call: TRBV29-1; cdr3_aa: CSVEDRSNKGAWTEAFF; cdr3_nt: TGCAGCGTTGAAGATCGGTCGAATAAGGGGGCTTGGACTGAAGCTTTCTTT
d_call: NA; j_call: TRBJ1-1; clone_size: NA; v_call: TRBV7-3; cdr3_aa: CASSTAGNTEAFF; cdr3_nt: TGTGCCAGCAGCACCGCAGGGAACACTGAAGCTTTCTTT
d_call: NA; j_call: TRBJ2-1; clone_size: NA; v_call: TRBV19; cdr3_aa: CASSPFGGAHNEQFF; cdr3_nt: TGTGCCAGCAGCCCGTTTGGAGGGGCCCACAATGAGCAGTTCTTC
d_call: NA; j_call: TRBJ2-3; clone_size: NA; v_call: TRBV7-3; cdr3_aa: CASSLKGPTDTQYF; cdr3_nt: TGTGCCAGCAGCTTAAAGGGCCCCACAGATACGCAGTATTTT
d_call: NA; j_call: TRBJ2-7; clone_size: NA; v_call: TRBV7-2; cdr3_aa: CASSLAVVYEQYF; cdr3_nt: TGTGCCAGCAGCTTAGCTGTCGTGTACGAGCAGTACTTC
d_call: NA; j_call: TRBJ1-2; clone_size: NA; v_call: TRBV10-2; cdr3_aa: CASGRSKDAGYTF; cdr3_nt: TGCGCCAGCGGACGGTCGAAGGATGCTGGCTACACCTTC
d_call: NA; j_call: TRBJ2-2; clone_size: NA; v_call: TRBV5-6; cdr3_aa: CASLKGGHGELFF; cdr3_nt: TGTGCCAGCCTCAAGGGGGGACACGGGGAGCTGTTTTTT
d_call: NA; j_call: TRBJ1-5; clone_size: NA; v_call: TRBV27; cdr3_aa: CASRQGSQPQHF; cdr3_nt: TGTGCCAGCAGGCAGGGATCTCAGCCCCAGCATTTT
d_call: NA; j_call: TRBJ2-2; clone_size: NA; v_call: TRBV15; cdr3_aa: CATSRDSFFNTGELFF; cdr3_nt: TGTGCCACCAGCAGAGATAGCTTCTTCAACACCGGGGAGCTGTTTTTT
d_call: NA; j_call: TRBJ2-2; clone_size: once; v_call: TRBV5-8; cdr3_aa: CASSLGHSSNGELFF; cdr3_nt: TGTGCCAGCAGCTTAGGTCACAGTTCGAACGGGGAGCTGTTTTTT
d_call: TRBD1; j_call: TRBJ2-2; clone_size: NA; v_call: TRBV7-3; cdr3_aa: CASRTGTGAGELFF; cdr3_nt: TGTGCCAGCAGGACCGGGACAGGGGCTGGGGAGCTGTTTTTT
d_call: NA; j_call: TRBJ2-3; clone_size: NA; v_call: TRBV6-5; cdr3_aa: CASSSDHFTDTQYF; cdr3_nt: TGTGCCAGCAGTTCGGACCACTTCACAGATACGCAGTATTTT
d_call: NA; j_call: TRBJ1-1; clone_size: NA; v_call: TRBV29-1; cdr3_aa: CSVVGAEAFF; cdr3_nt: TGCAGCGTTGTTGGAGCTGAAGCTTTCTTT